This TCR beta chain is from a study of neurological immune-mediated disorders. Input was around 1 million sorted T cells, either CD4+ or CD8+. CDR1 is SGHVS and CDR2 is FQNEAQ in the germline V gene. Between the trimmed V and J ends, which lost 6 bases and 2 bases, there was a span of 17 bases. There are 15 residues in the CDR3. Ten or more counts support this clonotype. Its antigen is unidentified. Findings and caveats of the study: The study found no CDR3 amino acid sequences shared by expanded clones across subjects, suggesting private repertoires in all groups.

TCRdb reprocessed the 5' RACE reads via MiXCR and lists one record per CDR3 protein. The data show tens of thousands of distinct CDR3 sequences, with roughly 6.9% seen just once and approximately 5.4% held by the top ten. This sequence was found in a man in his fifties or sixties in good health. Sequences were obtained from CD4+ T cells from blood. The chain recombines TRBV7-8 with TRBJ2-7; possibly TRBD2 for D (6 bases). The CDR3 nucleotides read TGTGCCAGCAGTATTCGGAGGGTGCCCCCCTACGAGCAGTACTTC. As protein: CASSIRRVPPYEQYF.